Listed below are T cell receptor beta chains from one sample, sequenced in a study of monozygotic twins with cystic fibrosis. The repertoire was sequenced with immunoSEQ multiplex PCR; TCRdb's copy has only in-frame clones and lacks some. The data show more than 25,000 clones, approximately 90% seen once. Sequencing used blood. These receptors all stem from a girl aged 2-10 years with cystic fibrosis. The CDR3 runs from the conserved cysteine through the conserved F or W. A D gene is named only where the DNA matches it firmly. Expanded clones are given a class, and other clones once, few, many or no size at all.

>TRBD1|.|TRBJ2-3|TRBV7-8
CASSYTRGKVSTDTQYF
TGTGCCAGCAGCTATACCAGGGGGAAAGTTTCCACAGATACGCAGTATTTT
>.|.|TRBJ2-3|TRBV7-8
CASSSFGLTDTQYF
TGTGCCAGCAGCTCATTCGGGCTCACAGATACGCAGTATTTT
>TRBD1|.|TRBJ1-5|TRBV6-5
CASSYGTGNNQPQHF
TGTGCCAGCAGTTACGGGACAGGGAACAATCAGCCCCAGCATTTT
>.|.|TRBJ2-1|TRBV15
CATSRGRLGRYNEQFF
TGTGCCACCAGCAGAGGCCGACTGGGTCGCTACAATGAGCAGTTCTTC
>.|.|TRBJ1-1|TRBV13
CASSLRADGSNTEAFF
TGTGCCAGCAGCTTACGGGCGGACGGCTCGAACACTGAAGCTTTCTTT
>.|.|TRBJ2-5|TRBV7-6
CASSSIEGSEETQYF
TGTGCCAGCAGCTCGATAGAGGGGAGCGAAGAGACCCAGTACTTC
>.|few|TRBJ1-4|TRBV5-1
CASSFTGATNEKLFF
TGCGCCAGCAGCTTCACAGGTGCAACTAATGAAAAACTGTTTTTT
>TRBD2|.|TRBJ2-7|TRBV4-1
CASSQGLAGYYEQYF
TGCGCCAGCAGCCAGGGGTTAGCGGGGTACTACGAGCAGTACTTC
>.|.|TRBJ2-5|TRBV5-4
CASRGGGTQYF
TGTGCCAGCAGGGGTGGGGGGACCCAGTACTTC
>TRBD1|.|TRBJ2-1|TRBV7-9
CASSLRTGGNEQFF
TGTGCCAGCAGCTTAAGGACAGGGGGGAATGAGCAGTTCTTC
>.|once|TRBJ2-7|TRBV7-8
CASSSRAAYEQYF
TGTGCCAGCAGCTCCAGAGCAGCCTACGAGCAGTACTTC
>TRBD1|.|TRBJ2-1|TRBV7-2
CASRHRWDRVENEQFF
TGTGCCAGCAGACACAGGTGGGACAGGGTCGAGAATGAGCAGTTCTTC
>TRBD1|.|TRBJ2-3|TRBV11-2
CASSFIGTAYTDTQYF
TGTGCCAGCAGCTTTATCGGGACAGCCTACACAGATACGCAGTATTTT
>.|.|TRBJ1-1|TRBV6-6
CASSLRGTEAFF
TGTGCCAGCAGTCTTAGGGGGACTGAAGCTTTCTTT
>.|.|TRBJ2-1|TRBV7-2
CASSLETGLYNEQFF
TGTGCCAGCAGCTTAGAAACGGGGCTCTACAATGAGCAGTTCTTC
>.|few|TRBJ1-1|TRBV18
CASSPKGGTQAFF
TGTGCCAGCTCCCCCAAAGGCGGGACTCAAGCTTTCTTT
>.|.|TRBJ2-7|TRBV18
CASSPTVGHEQYF
TGTGCCAGCTCACCCACGGTCGGCCACGAGCAGTACTTC
>TRBD1|.|TRBJ1-5|TRBV27
CASSSVGQGNQPQHF
TGTGCCAGCAGTTCCGTCGGACAGGGAAATCAGCCCCAGCATTTT
>TRBD2|.|TRBJ2-1|TRBV5-1
CASSLNSGGTNEQFF
TGCGCCAGCAGCTTGAATAGCGGGGGCACAAATGAGCAGTTCTTC
>.|.|TRBJ1-6|TRBV5-6
CASSNQPRNSPLHF
TGTGCCAGCAGCAACCAGCCTCGGAATTCACCCCTCCACTTT
>.|once|TRBJ1-2|TRBV20-1
CSAIRDSGYTF
TGCAGTGCTATCAGGGATTCTGGCTACACCTTC
>.|.|TRBJ2-6|TRBV19
CASSMTGLTSGANVLTF
TGTGCCAGTAGTATGACGGGACTGACTTCCGGGGCCAACGTCCTGACTTTC